The entry that follows covers one TCR beta chain sequence. Its target antigen remains unknown. No qualities accompany the bases; no much larger clone lies one base away. The sample belongs to a study of T cells in tumors after PD-1 blockade (dated by TCRdb to about 2019). General notes on the study: Prior checkpoint blockade, systemic immunosuppressant use, and recent radiotherapy or other anti-cancer therapy within 4 weeks were grounds for patient exclusion. Pembrolizumab 200 mg every 3 weeks or cemiplimab 350 mg every 2 weeks was administered to patients. Ongoing daily vismodegib 150 mg was also given to a subset of patients during anti-PD-1 treatment. On average, peripheral blood samples yielded 35,000 to 45,000 unique clonotypes and 100,000 or so TCR templates (range roughly 24,679-290,000). Using site-matched tumors from BCC or SCC patients sampled before and after anti-PD-1 therapy, the study carried out paired single-cell RNA and TCR sequencing. To compare blood and tumor clonotypes, bulk TCR sequencing was performed on 10 peripheral blood samples from roughly five patients. RECIST version 1.1 was used to evaluate clinical response.

Study-level results and caveats: Around 42% of TCR clonotypes from the tumor were detected in blood, and certain novel exhausted tumor clones were present in blood collected before treatment, which suggests recruitment from the periphery. The source of novel T cell clones was not identified, and lymphoid organs or rare unexpanded clones within the tumor or the tumor periphery could be included among the possible sources.

The immunoSEQ platform was used for deep TCRbeta sequencing. The source study handled its data this way. Only productive rearrangements were exported from the immunoSEQ Analyzer for further analysis. T cell phenotypes were assigned to bulk TCRbeta clonotypes by matching the clonotypes to single-cell RNA+TCR-seq clones that had the same TCRbeta sequence. Clone enrichment in tumor was calculated as tumor frequency divided by PBMC frequency from bulk TCR sequencing. GLIPH was used to group TCRs into specificity groups, clusters of distinct TCRs likely recognizing common antigens via shared CDR3 motifs. TCRdb's version of the immuneACCESS table is confined to in-frame rearrangements and falls short of the full clone set. An unresolved V gene accounts for under half of the shortfall where checked; the remainder is of unknown origin. D and trimming come from the DNA, and the V and J calls and clone size come from that table. Counted in this sample were around 34,000 clones; about three quarters of them appeared once. Less than 50% of the sample goes to the ten largest clones.

Trimming leaves V shorter by 1 base and J shorter by 2 bases, with the junction holding 0 bases beyond the gene matches. The CDR3 has 14 amino acids, counting the end cysteine and phenylalanine. The kept DNA is CDR3 alone, 42 bases in frame from the first base. From a lookup of the germline V gene, CDR1 and CDR2 are SGHRS and YFSETQ. The time point tag for this specimen amounts to: after anti-PD-1 therapy. Genomic DNA extracted from tumor biopsies or peripheral blood was used for bulk TCRbeta sequencing, with input ranging from roughly 616 ng to 6,004 ng. All patients had histologically proven advanced or metastatic basal or squamous cell carcinoma and were poor candidates for surgical resection. Of the approximately 10 patients making up the basal cell carcinoma cohort, seven or eight underwent bulk tumor TCR sequencing.

This sequence was found in a human donor with basal cell carcinoma. The rearrangement combines TRBV5-1 with TRBJ2-5; 9 nucleotides in the junction match TRBD2. The sample consisted of PBMCs, taken after anti-PD-1 treatment. For the CDR3, the sequence is CASSLTSGQETQYF. The DNA sequence is as follows: TGCGCCAGCAGCTTGACTAGCGGGCAAGAGACCCAGTACTTC.